This T cell receptor beta chain was sequenced for a study of T cells after posttransplantation cyclophosphamide. Overall study findings and caveats: Recipient CMV seropositivity and CMV reactivation strongly tracked TRB clonality. Blood and skin or GI T cell repertoires showed limited TRB overlap. Later post-transplant blood repertoires were often dominated by donor CD8+ memory clones.

Some clones are missing from TCRdb's copy, which holds only in-frame ones; the method was immunoSEQ multiplex PCR. This table has some 37,000 clones, over 75% appearing once. Cyclophosphamide on days +3 and +4 followed busulfan-fludarabine conditioning and a marrow graft. This clone was seen a few times. Its antigen is not known. The CDR3 consists of 13 residues. The germline CDR1 and CDR2 sequences are SGHTA and FQGNSA. V lost 1 base to trimming and J lost 8 bases, with 8 bases between them. The clonotype originates from a female patient aged 40-49 years who received an allogeneic stem cell transplant from a related donor, was CMV-positive, and had no GVHD. The graft donor may be the source of some T cells. The chain recombines TRBV7-2 with TRBJ1-4; no reliable D call. The sequenced sample was CD4+ T cells sorted from blood, obtained 1903 days after a stem cell transplant with posttransplant cyclophosphamide. In nucleotides, the CDR3 is TGTGCCAGCAGCTTAGTAGAGGGAGAAAAACTGTTTTTT. Its protein is CASSLVEGEKLFF.